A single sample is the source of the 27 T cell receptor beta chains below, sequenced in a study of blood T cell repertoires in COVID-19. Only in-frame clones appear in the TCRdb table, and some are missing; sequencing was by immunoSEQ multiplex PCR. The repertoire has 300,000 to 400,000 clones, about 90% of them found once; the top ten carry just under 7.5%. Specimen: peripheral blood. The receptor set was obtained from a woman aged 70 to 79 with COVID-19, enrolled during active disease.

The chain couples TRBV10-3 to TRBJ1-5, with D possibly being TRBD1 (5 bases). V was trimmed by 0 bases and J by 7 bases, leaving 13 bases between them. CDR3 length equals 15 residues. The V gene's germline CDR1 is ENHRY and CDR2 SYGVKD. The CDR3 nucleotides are TGTGCCATCAGTGAGTCGCGTGGGGGGGTACAGCCCCAGCATTTT. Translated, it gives CAISESRGGVQPQHF.

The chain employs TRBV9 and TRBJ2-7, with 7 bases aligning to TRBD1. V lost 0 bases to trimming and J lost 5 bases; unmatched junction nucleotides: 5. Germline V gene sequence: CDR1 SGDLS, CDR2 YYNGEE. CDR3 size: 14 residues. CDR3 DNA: TGTGCCAGCAGCGTAGGGGACAGCCCAGACGAGCAGTACTTC. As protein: CASSVGDSPDEQYF.

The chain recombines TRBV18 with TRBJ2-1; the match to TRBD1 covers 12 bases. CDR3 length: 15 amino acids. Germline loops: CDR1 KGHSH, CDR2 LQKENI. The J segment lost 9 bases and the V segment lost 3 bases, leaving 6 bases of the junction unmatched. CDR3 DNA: TGTGCCAGCTCACCCTGGGACAGGGGGCTACCTGAGCAGTTCTTC. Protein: CASSPWDRGLPEQFF.

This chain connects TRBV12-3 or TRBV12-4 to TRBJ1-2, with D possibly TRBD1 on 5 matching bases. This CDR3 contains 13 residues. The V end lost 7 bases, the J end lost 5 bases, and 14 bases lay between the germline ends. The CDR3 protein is CASMVGGGYGYTF. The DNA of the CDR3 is TGTGCCAGCATGGTCGGGGGGGGATATGGCTACACCTTC.

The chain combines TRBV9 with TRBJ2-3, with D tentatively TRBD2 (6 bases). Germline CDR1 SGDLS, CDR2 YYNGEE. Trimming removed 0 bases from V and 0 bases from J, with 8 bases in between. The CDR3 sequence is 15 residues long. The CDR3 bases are TGTGCCAGCAGCGTAGACGCGGGGAGCACAGATACGCAGTATTTT. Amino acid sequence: CASSVDAGSTDTQYF.

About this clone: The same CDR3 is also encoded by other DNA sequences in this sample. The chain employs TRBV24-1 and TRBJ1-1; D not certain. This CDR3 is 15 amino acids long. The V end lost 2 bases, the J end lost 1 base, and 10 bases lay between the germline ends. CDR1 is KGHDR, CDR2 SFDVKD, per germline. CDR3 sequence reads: CATSDSSGGNTEAFF. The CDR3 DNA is TGTGCCACCAGTGATTCATCCGGAGGGAACACTGAAGCTTTCTTT.

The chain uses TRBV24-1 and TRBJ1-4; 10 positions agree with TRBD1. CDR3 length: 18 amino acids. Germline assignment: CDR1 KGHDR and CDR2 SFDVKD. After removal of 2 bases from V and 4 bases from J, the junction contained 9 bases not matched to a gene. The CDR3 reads CATSDSRLRTGGNEKLFF. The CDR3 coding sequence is TGTGCCACCAGTGATTCCCGACTTAGGACAGGGGGTAATGAAAAACTGTTTTTT.

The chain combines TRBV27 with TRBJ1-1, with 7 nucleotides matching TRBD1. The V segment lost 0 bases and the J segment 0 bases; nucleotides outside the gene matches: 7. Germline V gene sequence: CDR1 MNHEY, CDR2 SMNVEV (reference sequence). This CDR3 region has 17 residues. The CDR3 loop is CASSLSPGQTMNTEAFF. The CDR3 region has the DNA TGTGCCAGCAGTTTATCTCCGGGACAGACCATGAACACTGAAGCTTTCTTT.

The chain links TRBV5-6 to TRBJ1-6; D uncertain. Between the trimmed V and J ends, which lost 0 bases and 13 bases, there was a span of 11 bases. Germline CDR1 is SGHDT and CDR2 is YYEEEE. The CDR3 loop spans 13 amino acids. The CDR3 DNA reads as TGTGCCAGCAGCTTGGGTTTCGGGGATCCCCTCCACTTT. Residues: CASSLGFGDPLHF.

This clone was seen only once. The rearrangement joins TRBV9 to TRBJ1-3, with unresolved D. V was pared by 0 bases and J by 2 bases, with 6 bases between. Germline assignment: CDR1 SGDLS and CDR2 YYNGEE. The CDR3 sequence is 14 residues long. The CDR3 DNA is TGTGCCAGCAGCGTAGAGTTAGCTGGAAACACCATATATTTT. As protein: CASSVELAGNTIYF.

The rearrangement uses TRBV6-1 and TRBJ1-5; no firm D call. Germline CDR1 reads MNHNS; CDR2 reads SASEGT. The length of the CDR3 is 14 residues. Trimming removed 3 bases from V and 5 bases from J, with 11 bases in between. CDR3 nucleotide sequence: TGTGCCAGCAGTGATGTGGACTACGATCAGCCCCAGCATTTT. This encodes CASSDVDYDQPQHF.

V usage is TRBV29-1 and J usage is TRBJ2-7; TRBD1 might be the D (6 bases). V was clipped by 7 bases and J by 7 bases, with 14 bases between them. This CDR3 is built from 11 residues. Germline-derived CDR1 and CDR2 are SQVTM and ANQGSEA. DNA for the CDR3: TGCAGCGCCCTCACAGGGATGGAGCAGTACTTC. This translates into CSALTGMEQYF.

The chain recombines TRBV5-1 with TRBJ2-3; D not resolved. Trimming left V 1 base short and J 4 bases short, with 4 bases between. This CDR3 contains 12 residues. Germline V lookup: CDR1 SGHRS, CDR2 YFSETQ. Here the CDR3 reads CASSLLADTQYF. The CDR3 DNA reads TGCGCCAGCAGCTTGCTCGCAGATACGCAGTATTTT.

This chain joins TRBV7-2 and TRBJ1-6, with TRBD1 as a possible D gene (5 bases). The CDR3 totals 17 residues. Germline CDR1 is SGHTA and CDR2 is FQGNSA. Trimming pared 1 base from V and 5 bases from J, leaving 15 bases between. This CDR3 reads CASSLDPRQINNSPLHF. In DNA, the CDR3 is TGTGCCAGCAGCTTAGACCCACGACAGATAAATAATTCACCCCTCCACTTT.

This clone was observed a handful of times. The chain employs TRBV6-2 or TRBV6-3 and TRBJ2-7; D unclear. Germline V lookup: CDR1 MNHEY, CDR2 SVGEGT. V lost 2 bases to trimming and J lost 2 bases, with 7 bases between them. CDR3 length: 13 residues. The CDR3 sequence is CASSYRSTYEQYF. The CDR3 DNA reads TGTGCCAGCAGTTACCGGTCTACCTACGAGCAGTACTTC.

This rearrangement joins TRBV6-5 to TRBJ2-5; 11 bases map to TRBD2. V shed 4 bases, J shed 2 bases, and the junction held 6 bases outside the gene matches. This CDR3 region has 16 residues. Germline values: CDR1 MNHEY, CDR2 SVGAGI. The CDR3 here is CASSSILAGVQETQYF. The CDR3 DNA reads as TGTGCCAGCAGTTCCATACTAGCGGGGGTACAAGAGACCCAGTACTTC.

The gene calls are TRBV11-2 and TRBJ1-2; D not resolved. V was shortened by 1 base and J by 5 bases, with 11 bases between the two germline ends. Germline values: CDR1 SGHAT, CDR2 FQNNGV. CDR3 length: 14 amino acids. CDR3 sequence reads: CASSLAVLPYGYTF. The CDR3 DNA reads TGTGCCAGCAGCTTAGCCGTTCTACCTTATGGCTACACCTTC.

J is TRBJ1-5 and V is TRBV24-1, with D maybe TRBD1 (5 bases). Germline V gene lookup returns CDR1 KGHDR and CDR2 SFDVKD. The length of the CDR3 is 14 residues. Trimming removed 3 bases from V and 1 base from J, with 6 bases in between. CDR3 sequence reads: CATSDQGSNQPQHF. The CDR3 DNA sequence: TGTGCCACCAGTGATCAGGGAAGCAATCAGCCCCAGCATTTT.

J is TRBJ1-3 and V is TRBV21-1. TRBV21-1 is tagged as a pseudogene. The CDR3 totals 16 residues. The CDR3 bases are TGTGCCAGCAACTTAGGACGTGGGGAGGGTGGAAACACCATATATTTT. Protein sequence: CASNLGRGEGGNTIYF.

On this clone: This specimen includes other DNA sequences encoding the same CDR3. The CDR3 DNA is TGCGCCAGCAGCTTCGAGGGGGAGGAGACCCAGTACTTC. Translating gives CASSFEGEETQYF. V gene TRBV5-1 combines with J gene TRBJ2-5, with TRBD1 as a possible D gene (6 bases). The CDR3 has 13 amino acids. The V gene lost 2 bases and the J gene lost 5 bases, with 10 bases spanning the gap. Germline values: CDR1 SGHRS, CDR2 YFSETQ.

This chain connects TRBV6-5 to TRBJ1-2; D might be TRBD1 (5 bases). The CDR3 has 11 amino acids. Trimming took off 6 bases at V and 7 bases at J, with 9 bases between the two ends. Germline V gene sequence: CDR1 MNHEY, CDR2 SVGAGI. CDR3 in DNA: TGTGCCAGCAGGGCAGGGTCTGGCTACACCTTC. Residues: CASRAGSGYTF.

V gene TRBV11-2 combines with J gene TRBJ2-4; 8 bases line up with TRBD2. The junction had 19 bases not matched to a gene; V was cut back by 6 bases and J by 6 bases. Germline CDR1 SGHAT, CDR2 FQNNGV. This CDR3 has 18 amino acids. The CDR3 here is CASSSLGLAGNSGNIQYF. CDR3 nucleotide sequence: TGTGCCAGCAGTTCCCTCGGACTAGCTGGAAACTCCGGAAACATTCAGTACTTC.

CDR3 coding DNA: TGTGCCAGCAGTTTGCAAGGGGCTAGGAACACTGAAGCTTTCTTT. Amino acids: CASSLQGARNTEAFF. The chain carries TRBV27 and TRBJ1-1, with a possible D match to TRBD1 (5 bases). Germline-derived CDR1 and CDR2 are MNHEY and SMNVEV (reference sequence). The V end was cut by 3 bases, the J end by 1 base, with 12 bases between. The CDR3 is made up of 15 amino acids.

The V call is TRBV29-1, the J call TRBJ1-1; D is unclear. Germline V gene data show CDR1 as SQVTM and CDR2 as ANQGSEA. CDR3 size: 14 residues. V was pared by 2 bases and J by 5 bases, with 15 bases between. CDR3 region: CSVETRFPQTEAFF. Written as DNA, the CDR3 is TGCAGCGTTGAAACTCGGTTCCCGCAAACTGAAGCTTTCTTT. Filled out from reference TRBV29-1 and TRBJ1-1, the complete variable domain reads SAVISQKPSRDICQRGTSLTIQCQVDSQVTMMFWYRQQPGQSLTLIATANQGSEATYESGFVIDKFPISRPNLTFSTLTVSNMSPEDSSIYLCSVETRFPQTEAFFGQGTRLTVV.

The CDR3 is CASSLDREFGSPLHF. The CDR3 DNA follows: TGTGCCAGCAGTCTAGACAGGGAGTTCGGTTCACCCCTCCACTTT. V gene TRBV27 combines with J gene TRBJ1-6; 7 nucleotides align to TRBD1. The CDR3 sequence is 15 residues long. Germline trimming cut 5 bases from V and 9 bases from J; bases unmatched to any gene: 10. CDR1 and CDR2 (germline): MNHEY, SMNVEV (reference sequence).

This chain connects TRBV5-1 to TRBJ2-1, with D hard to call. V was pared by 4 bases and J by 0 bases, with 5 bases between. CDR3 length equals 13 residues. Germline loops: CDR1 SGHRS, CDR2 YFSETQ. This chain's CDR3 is CASSPSSYNEQFF. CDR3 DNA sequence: TGCGCCAGCAGCCCGAGCTCCTACAATGAGCAGTTCTTC.

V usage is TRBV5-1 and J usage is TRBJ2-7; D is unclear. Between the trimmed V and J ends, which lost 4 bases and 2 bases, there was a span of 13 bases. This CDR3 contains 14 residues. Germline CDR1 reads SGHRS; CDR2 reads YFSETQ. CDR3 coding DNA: TGCGCCAGCAGCCCCCGCGCCGAACCCTACGAGCAGTACTTC. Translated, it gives CASSPRAEPYEQYF. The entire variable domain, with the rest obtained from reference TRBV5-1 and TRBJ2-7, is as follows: KAGVTQTPRYLIKTRGQQVTLSCSPISGHRSVSWYQQTPGQGLQFLFEYFSETQRNKGNFPGRFSGRQFSNSRSEMNVSTLELGDSALYLCASSPRAEPYEQYFGPGTRLTVT.